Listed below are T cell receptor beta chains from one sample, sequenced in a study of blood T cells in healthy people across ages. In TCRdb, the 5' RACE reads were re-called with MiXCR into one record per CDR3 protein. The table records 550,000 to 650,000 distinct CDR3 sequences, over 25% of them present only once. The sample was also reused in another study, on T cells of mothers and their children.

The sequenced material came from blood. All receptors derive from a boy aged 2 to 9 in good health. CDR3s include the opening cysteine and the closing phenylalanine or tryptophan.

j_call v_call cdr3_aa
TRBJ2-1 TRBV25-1 CASSGRMGSYNEQFF
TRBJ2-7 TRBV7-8 CASSLKTHISYAQYF
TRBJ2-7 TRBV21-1 CASGKDWRGTYEQYF
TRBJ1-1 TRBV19 CASSFNGGDTEAFF
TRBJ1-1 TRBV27 CASSQGSGAFF
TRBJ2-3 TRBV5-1 CASSLTSGSSTDTQYF
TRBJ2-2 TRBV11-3 CASSSGQFPGELFF
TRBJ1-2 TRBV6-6 CASSYSRAAVDYGYTF
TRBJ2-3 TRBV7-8 CASSLTYKGATDTQYF
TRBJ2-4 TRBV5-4 CASSTRTGGGIQYF
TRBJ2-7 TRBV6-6 CASSYRMGSEGYEQYF
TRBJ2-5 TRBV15 CATSKGLAGQETQYF
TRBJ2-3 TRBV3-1 CASSQGPSGGQYF
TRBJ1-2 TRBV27 CASSFPRGYGYTF
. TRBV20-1 CSAMGDRRNEQFF
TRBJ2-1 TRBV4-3 CASSQDRAGGSYNEQFF
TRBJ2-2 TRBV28 CASRDLTGELFF
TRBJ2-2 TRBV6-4 CASSDSQGSTGELFF
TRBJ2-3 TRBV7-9 CASLDRSSTDTQYF
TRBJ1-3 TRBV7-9 CASRPVTGFGVNTIYF
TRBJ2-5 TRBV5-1 CASSSSCGRLLETQYF
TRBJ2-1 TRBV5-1 CASSLDFGSGSDEQFF
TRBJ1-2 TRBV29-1 CSVGGDRANYGYTF
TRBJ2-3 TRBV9 CASSAPGGATDTQYF
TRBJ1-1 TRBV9 CASSAETGNTEAFF
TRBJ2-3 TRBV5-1 CASSRAGGEADTQYF
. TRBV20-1 CSARDPLAGVRNEQFF
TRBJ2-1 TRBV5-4 CASSLEFRMRGNEQFF
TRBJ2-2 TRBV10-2 CASRPQGTTGELFF
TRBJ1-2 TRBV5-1 CASSGTGGDGYTF
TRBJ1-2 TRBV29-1 CSVERQGAMRGLGGYTF
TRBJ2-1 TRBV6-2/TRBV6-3 CASSYPSGQGAYEQFF
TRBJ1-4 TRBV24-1 CATSDLQGEKLFF
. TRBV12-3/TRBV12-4 CASSLGQGGQYF
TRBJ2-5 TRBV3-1 CASSQEVRWGVSQETQYF
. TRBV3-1 CASRQGVPGGGNEQFF
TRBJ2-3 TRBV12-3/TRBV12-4 CASTVGDTQYF
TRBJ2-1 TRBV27 CASSPRQAYNEQFF
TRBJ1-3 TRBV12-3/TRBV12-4 CASSFLAPLHTIYF
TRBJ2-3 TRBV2 CASSVSERTDTQYF
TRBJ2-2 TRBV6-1 CASNRESRAGELFF
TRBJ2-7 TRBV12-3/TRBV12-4 CASSTVRGGHEQYF
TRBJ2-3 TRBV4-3 CASSQDSPYTDTQYF
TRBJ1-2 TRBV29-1 CSVEDIRTGDGYTF
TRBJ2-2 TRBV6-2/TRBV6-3 CASSYATSGAPNTGELFF
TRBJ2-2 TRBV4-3 CASSLTKYRELFF
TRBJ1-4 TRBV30 CAWSVRELNEKLFF
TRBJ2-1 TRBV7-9 CASSLDRDRGPLF
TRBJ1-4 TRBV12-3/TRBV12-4 CASSLRQGNTNEKLFF
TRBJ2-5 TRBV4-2 CASSQRGTSGTLGGLGETQYF
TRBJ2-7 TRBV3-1 CASSQGVTGYEQYF
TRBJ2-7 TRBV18 CASSPASLGYEQYF